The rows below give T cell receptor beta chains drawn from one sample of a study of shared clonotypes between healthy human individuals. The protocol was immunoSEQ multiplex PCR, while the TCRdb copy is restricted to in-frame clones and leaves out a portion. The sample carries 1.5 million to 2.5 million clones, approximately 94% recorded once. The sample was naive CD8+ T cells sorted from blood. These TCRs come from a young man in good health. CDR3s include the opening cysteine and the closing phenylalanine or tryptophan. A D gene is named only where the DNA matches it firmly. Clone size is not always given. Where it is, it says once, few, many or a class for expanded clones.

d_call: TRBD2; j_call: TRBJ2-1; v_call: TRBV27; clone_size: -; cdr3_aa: CASSHGTSGRDNEQFF; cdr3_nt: TGTGCCAGCAGTCACGGGACTAGCGGGAGGGATAATGAGCAGTTCTTC
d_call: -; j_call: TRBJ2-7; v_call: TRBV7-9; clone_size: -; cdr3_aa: CASSSGREWAYEQYF; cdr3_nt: TGTGCCAGCAGCTCAGGCCGGGAGTGGGCCTACGAGCAGTACTTC
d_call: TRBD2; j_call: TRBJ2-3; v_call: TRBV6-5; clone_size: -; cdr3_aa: CASSSTGTSGTDTQYF; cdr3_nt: TGTGCCAGCAGTTCTACCGGGACTAGCGGCACAGATACGCAGTATTTT
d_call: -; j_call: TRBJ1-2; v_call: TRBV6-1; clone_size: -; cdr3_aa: CASSEDSRPSVDGYTF; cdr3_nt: TGTGCCAGCAGTGAAGATAGTAGGCCCAGCGTCGACGGCTACACCTTC
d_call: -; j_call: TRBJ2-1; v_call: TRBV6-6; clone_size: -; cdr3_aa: CASSAAGHSYNEQFF; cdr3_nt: TGTGCCAGCAGCGCGGCGGGTCATTCCTACAATGAGCAGTTCTTC
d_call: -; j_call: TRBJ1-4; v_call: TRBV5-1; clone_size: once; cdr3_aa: CASSLEAWAENEKLFF; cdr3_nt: TGCGCCAGCAGCTTGGAAGCTTGGGCAGAGAATGAAAAACTGTTTTTT
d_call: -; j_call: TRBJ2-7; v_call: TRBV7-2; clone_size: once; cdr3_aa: CASSLASGGEQYF; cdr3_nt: TGTGCCAGCAGCTTAGCGAGCGGTGGTGAGCAGTACTTC
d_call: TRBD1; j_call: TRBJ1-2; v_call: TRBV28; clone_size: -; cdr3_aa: CASATQGDYGYTF; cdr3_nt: TGTGCCAGCGCCACACAGGGGGACTATGGCTACACCTTC
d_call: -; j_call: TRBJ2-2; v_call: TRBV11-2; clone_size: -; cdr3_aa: CASSSLGDTGELFF; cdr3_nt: TGTGCCAGCAGCTCTCTAGGGGACACCGGGGAGCTGTTTTTT
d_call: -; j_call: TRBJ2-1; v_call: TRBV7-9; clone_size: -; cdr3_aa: CASSLEAVIGDSYNEQFF; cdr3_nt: TGTGCCAGCAGCTTAGAAGCAGTTATAGGGGATTCCTACAATGAGCAGTTCTTC
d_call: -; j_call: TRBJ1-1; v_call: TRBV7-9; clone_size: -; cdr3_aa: CASSLDTEAFF; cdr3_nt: TGTGCCAGCAGCCTGGACACTGAAGCTTTCTTT
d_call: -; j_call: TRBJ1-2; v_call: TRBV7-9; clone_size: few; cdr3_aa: CASSFVDQDGYTF; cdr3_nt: TGTGCCAGCAGTTTCGTGGACCAGGATGGCTACACCTTC
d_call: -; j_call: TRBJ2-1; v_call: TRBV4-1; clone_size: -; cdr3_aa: CASSQDPAPYNEQFF; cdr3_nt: TGCGCCAGCAGCCAAGATCCGGCCCCCTACAATGAGCAGTTCTTC
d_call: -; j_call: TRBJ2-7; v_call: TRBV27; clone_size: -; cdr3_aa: CASSSQLQPREQYF; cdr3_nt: TGTGCCAGCAGTTCCCAACTACAGCCCCGGGAGCAGTACTTC
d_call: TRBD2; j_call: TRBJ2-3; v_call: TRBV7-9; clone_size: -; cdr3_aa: CASSLSSGSTDTQYF; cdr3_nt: TGTGCCAGCAGCTTATCTAGCGGGAGTACGGATACGCAGTATTTT
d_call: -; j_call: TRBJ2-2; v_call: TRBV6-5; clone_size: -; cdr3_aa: CASSYSVGGSTGELFF; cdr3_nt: TGTGCCAGCAGTTACTCGGTCGGGGGAAGCACCGGGGAGCTGTTTTTT
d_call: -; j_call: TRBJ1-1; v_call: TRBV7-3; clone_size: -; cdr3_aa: CASSLTGTLREAFF; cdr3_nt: TGTGCCAGCAGCTTAACAGGGACGTTACGAGAAGCTTTCTTT
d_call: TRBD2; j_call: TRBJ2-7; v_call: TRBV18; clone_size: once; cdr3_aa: CASSPTSGYEQYF; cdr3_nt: TGTGCCAGCTCCCCAACTAGCGGCTACGAGCAGTACTTC
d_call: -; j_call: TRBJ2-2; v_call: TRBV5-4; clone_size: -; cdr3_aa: CASSEGADTGELFF; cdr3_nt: TGTGCCAGCAGCGAGGGAGCGGATACCGGGGAGCTGTTTTTT
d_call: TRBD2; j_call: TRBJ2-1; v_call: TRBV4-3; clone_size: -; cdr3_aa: CASSPLAGGLGDEQFF; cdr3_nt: TGCGCCAGCAGCCCCCTTGCGGGAGGGCTTGGGGATGAGCAGTTCTTC
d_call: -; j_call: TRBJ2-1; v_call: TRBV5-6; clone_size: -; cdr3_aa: CASSYTGEEQFF; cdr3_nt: TGTGCCAGCAGTTATACGGGGGAAGAGCAGTTCTTC
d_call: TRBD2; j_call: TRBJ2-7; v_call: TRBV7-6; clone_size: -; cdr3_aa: CASSWIGGAPYEQYF; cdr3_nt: TGTGCCAGCAGCTGGATCGGGGGGGCTCCCTACGAGCAGTACTTC
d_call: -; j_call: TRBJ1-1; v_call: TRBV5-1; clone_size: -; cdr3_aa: CASSLRGLIDTEAFF; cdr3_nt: TGCGCCAGCAGCTTGCGGGGACTGATCGACACTGAAGCTTTCTTT
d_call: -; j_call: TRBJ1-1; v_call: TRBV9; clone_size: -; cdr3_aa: CASSVGGSTEAFF; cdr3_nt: TGTGCCAGCAGCGTAGGGGGGTCGACTGAAGCTTTCTTT
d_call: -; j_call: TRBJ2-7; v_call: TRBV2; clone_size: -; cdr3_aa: CASSGQFYEQYF; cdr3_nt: TGTGCCAGCAGTGGACAGTTCTACGAGCAGTACTTC
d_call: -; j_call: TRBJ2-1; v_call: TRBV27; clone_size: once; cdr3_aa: CASSLAGNEQFF; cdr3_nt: TGTGCCAGCAGTTTAGCTGGCAATGAGCAGTTCTTC
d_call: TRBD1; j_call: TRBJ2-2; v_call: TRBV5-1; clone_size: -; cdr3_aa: CASSSLPGQGYTGELFF; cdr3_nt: TGCGCCAGCAGCTCACTGCCGGGACAGGGGTACACCGGGGAGCTGTTTTTT
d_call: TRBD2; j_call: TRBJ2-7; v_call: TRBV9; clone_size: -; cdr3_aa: CASSVGGGDYEQYF; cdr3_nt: TGTGCCAGCAGCGTCGGGGGGGGCGACTACGAGCAGTACTTC
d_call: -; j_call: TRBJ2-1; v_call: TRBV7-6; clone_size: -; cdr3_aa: CASSFSGSSYNEQFF; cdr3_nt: TGTGCCAGCAGCTTCAGCGGAAGCTCCTACAATGAGCAGTTCTTC
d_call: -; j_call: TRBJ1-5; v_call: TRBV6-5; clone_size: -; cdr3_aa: CASSKLYSERQPQHF; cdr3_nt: TGTGCCAGCAGTAAACTTTATAGCGAAAGGCAGCCCCAGCATTTT
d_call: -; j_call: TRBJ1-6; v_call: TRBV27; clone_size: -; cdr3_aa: CASTIIGVSPLHF; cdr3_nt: TGTGCCAGCACCATTATCGGGGTTTCACCCCTCCACTTT
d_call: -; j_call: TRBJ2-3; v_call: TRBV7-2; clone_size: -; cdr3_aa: CASSPLDAGNPNTDTQYF; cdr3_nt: TGTGCCAGCAGCCCCCTTGATGCGGGCAATCCCAACACAGATACGCAGTATTTT
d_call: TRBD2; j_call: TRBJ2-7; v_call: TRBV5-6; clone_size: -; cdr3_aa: CASSLKLAGIYEQYF; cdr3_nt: TGTGCCAGCAGCTTGAAGCTAGCGGGAATCTACGAGCAGTACTTC
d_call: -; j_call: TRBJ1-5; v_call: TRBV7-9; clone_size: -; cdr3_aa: CASSSQGGNQPQHF; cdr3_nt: TGTGCCAGCAGCTCGCAGGGAGGCAATCAGCCCCAGCATTTT
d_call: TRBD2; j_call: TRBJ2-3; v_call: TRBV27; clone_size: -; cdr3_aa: CASSLNGYSGGGTDTQYF; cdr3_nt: TGTGCCAGCAGTTTAAACGGGTATAGCGGGGGGGGCACAGATACGCAGTATTTT
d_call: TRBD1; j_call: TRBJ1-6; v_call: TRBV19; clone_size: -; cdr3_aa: CASSIGTVNSPLHF; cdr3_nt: TGTGCCAGTAGTATTGGGACAGTAAATTCACCCCTCCACTTT
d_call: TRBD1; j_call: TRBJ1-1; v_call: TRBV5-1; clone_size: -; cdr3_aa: CASSFGTAEEAFF; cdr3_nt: TGCGCCAGCAGCTTCGGGACAGCAGAAGAAGCTTTCTTT
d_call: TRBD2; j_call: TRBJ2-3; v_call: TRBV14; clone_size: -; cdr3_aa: CAKSDKLGSGSSPDTQYF; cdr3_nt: TGTGCCAAATCTGACAAATTGGGTAGCGGGAGTTCCCCAGATACGCAGTATTTT